This TCR beta chain was retrieved from a study of T cells in Graves' hyperthyroidism and ophthalmopathy. This clonotype has at least ten counts. The antigen remains undetermined. Study-level results: Most thyroid clonotypes with frequency above 0.001 were detected in blood.

What was amplified from RNA transcripts were TCR beta CDR3 regions. The primer set for the first-round RT-PCR of the TCR CDR3 was HTBI. Each CDR3 protein is one row after TCRdb ran MiXCR on the multiplex PCR reads. The data contain around 600,000 distinct CDR3 sequences, approximately 16% of them singletons. Germline CDR1 is MNHEY and CDR2 is SMNVEV (reference sequence). CDR3 size: 15 residues. With V trimmed by 4 bases and J by 0 bases, 4 bases remained unmatched. The chain employs TRBV27 and TRBJ2-3; 7 bases match TRBD2. The receptor comes from a middle-aged woman with Graves' ophthalmopathy. The specimen sequenced was blood. CDR3 protein: CASSSHSGSTDTQYF. CDR3 sequence (DNA): TGTGCCAGCAGTTCCCATAGCGGGAGCACAGATACGCAGTATTTT.